The 25 T cell receptor beta chains below come from one sample, sequenced in a study of early T cells in non-severe SARS-CoV-2 infection. TCRdb processed the 5' RACE reads anew with MiXCR; each CDR3 protein has one entry. This table holds almost 45,000 distinct CDR3 sequences, over 5% found once. The sample consisted of whole blood. The receptor source for this set is an adult who was a healthcare worker with PCR-confirmed SARS-CoV-2 infection or an uninfected control (not recorded which).

This chain links TRBV25-1 with TRBJ2-3; tentatively, D is TRBD2 (6 bases). Per germline, CDR1 MGHDK and CDR2 SYGVNS. The CDR3 consists of 17 residues. Trimming removed 2 bases at V and 0 bases at J, with 15 bases between. The CDR3 nucleotides read TGTGCCAGCAGTGAAGATAGGAGGGCCACTAGCACAGATACGCAGTATTTT. It yields the protein CASSEDRRATSTDTQYF.

This clonotype has ten or more counts. The CDR3 nucleotides are TGTGCCAGCAGTTACCCCGCTCTACAGGGACCACACCAAGAGACCCAGTACTTC. Amino acid sequence: CASSYPALQGPHQETQYF. This sequence joins TRBV6-2 or TRBV6-3 and TRBJ2-5; perhaps TRBD1 as D (6 bases). V shed 2 bases and J shed 0 bases, with 19 bases lying between them. This CDR3 region has 18 residues. Germline V gene data show CDR1 as MNHEY and CDR2 as SVGEGT.

This clonotype has more than one count but fewer than ten. The rearrangement uses TRBV20-1 and TRBJ2-3; the D call may be TRBD1 or TRBD2 (5 bases each). The CDR3 has 13 amino acids. V shed 6 bases and J shed 9 bases, with 19 bases lying between them. The germline CDR1 and CDR2 sequences are DFQATT and SNEGSKA (reference sequence). The CDR3 reads CSAFWDVTRTQYF. The DNA for the CDR3 is TGCAGTGCCTTCTGGGACGTGACGAGGACGCAGTATTTT.

This clonotype was counted between two and nine times. The chain is built from TRBV27 and TRBJ1-1; 8 nucleotides match TRBD1. CDR1 and CDR2 (germline): MNHEY, SMNVEV (reference sequence). Trimming removed 6 bases from V and 7 bases from J; junction bases left unmatched: 7. This CDR3 spans 13 amino acids. The CDR3 region is CASRAGTGYEAFF. For the CDR3, the DNA is TGTGCCAGCAGGGCTGGGACAGGCTATGAAGCTTTCTTT.

This clonotype was detected many times. The V and J genes are TRBV11-2 and TRBJ2-7, with a weak D call TRBD1 (6 bases). V lost 0 bases to trimming and J lost 3 bases, with 12 bases between them. The CDR3 extends over 15 amino acids. CDR1 is SGHAT, CDR2 FQNNGV, per germline. CDR3 protein: CASSLETGPHYEQYF. For the CDR3, the DNA is TGTGCCAGCAGCTTAGAGACAGGCCCCCACTACGAGCAGTACTTC.

At least ten counts were recorded for this clonotype. The chain recombines TRBV11-3 with TRBJ2-2; possible D gene TRBD1, 5 bases. Trimming took off 8 bases at V and 1 base at J, with 17 bases between the two ends. The CDR3 is made up of 16 amino acids. The V gene's germline CDR1 is SGHNT and CDR2 YENEEA. The DNA for the CDR3 is TGTGCCAGCCGGGCCCCCGGCAGGGAGAACACCGGGGAGCTGTTTTTT. Amino acid sequence: CASRAPGRENTGELFF.

This clonotype was seen at least ten times. This sequence joins TRBV12-3 or TRBV12-4 and TRBJ2-7; 13 nucleotides align to TRBD2. The CDR3 extends over 15 amino acids. V was clipped by 5 bases and J by 3 bases; unmatched bases: 4. CDR3 protein: CASSTSGGAHYEQYF. The CDR3 DNA sequence: TGTGCCAGCAGTACTAGCGGGGGGGCCCACTACGAGCAGTACTTC.

This clonotype was seen repeatedly, ten times or more. The chain combines TRBV24-1 with TRBJ2-1; 9 bases line up with TRBD1. CDR3 length: 16 residues. The germline gives CDR1 KGHDR, CDR2 SFDVKD. The J segment lost 3 bases and the V segment lost 1 base, leaving 3 bases of the junction unmatched. The CDR3 DNA reads TGTGCCACCAGTGATTTACGACAGGGGGACTACAATGAGCAGTTCTTC. Encoded protein: CATSDLRQGDYNEQFF.

In its sample, this clonotype was seen many times. V gene TRBV14 combines with J gene TRBJ2-7; the match to TRBD2 covers 11 bases. Germline-derived CDR1 and CDR2 are SGHDN and FVKESK. This CDR3 is 18 amino acids long. V trimming: 4 bases; J trimming: 0 bases; junction bases outside the gene matches: 11. The CDR3 DNA is TGTGCCAGCAGCCCCTCGGGTAGCGGGGGGGCTTACTCCTACGAGCAGTACTTC. This sequence encodes CASSPSGSGGAYSYEQYF.

There are many counts of this clonotype. V gene TRBV20-1 combines with J gene TRBJ1-5; 9 bases line up with TRBD1. Trimming removed 5 bases from V and 7 bases from J; junction bases left unmatched: 9. This CDR3 contains 14 residues. Germline CDR1 and CDR2: DFQATT and SNEGSKA (reference sequence). In DNA, the CDR3 is TGCAGTGCTGGGAACAGGGGGCAAGACCAGCCCCAGCATTTT. It specifies CSAGNRGQDQPQHF.

The chain joins TRBV6-4 to TRBJ2-2, with no clear D. Germline V gene sequence: CDR1 MRHNA, CDR2 SNTAGT. The V end lost 1 base, the J end lost 3 bases, and 3 bases lay between the germline ends. CDR3 length: 13 amino acids. CDR3 coding DNA: TGTGCCAGCAGTGACTGGGACACCGGGGAGCTGTTTTTT. It encodes CASSDWDTGELFF.

The CDR3: CASSLVAAVSTDTQYF. In DNA, the CDR3 is TGTGCCAGCAGCTTGGTAGCGGCGGTTAGCACAGATACGCAGTATTTT. V is TRBV5-5 and J is TRBJ2-3; D might be TRBD2 (6 bases). This CDR3 contains 16 residues. CDR1 SGHKS and CDR2 YYEKEE come from the germline V gene (reference sequence). The V end was cut by 0 bases, the J end by 0 bases, with 11 bases between.

The V call is TRBV19, the J call TRBJ2-1; D is tentatively TRBD1 or TRBD2 (5 bases each). The V gene's germline CDR1 is LNHDA and CDR2 SQIVND (reference sequence). Trimming took off 4 bases at V and 0 bases at J, with 10 bases between the two ends. CDR3 length: 15 amino acids. In nucleotides, the CDR3 is TGTGCCAGTAGTAGAGGGACCGTCTCCTACAATGAGCAGTTCTTC. This translates into CASSRGTVSYNEQFF.

The table lists this clonotype with many counts. V is TRBV7-2 and J is TRBJ2-7; D may be TRBD2 (6 bases). Germline V lookup: CDR1 SGHTA, CDR2 FQGNSA. The CDR3 is 13 amino acids. V was shortened by 5 bases and J by 0 bases, with 8 bases between the two germline ends. The CDR3 DNA is TGTGCCAGCAGCCGGAGGGACTCCTACGAGCAGTACTTC. Translated, it gives CASSRRDSYEQYF.

There are many counts of this clonotype. The chain recombines TRBV21-1 with TRBJ1-6. TRBV21-1 is a documented pseudogene. The CDR3 consists of 12 residues. The CDR3 nucleotides read TGTGCCAGCAGCAGGGGAAATTCACCCCTCCACTTT. This encodes CASSRGNSPLHF.

This clonotype showed up just a few times. The chain has TRBV2 and TRBJ1-4; TRBD1 aligns across 7 bases. The CDR3 length is 15 residues. CDR1 and CDR2 from the germline V gene are SNHLY and FYNNEI. J lost 1 base, V lost 6 bases, and 5 bases had no gene match. CDR3 region: CASRSDRVTNEKLFF. CDR3 DNA: TGTGCCAGCAGATCCGACAGGGTAACTAATGAAAAACTGTTTTTT.

This clonotype was observed a handful of times. The chain recombines TRBV6-1 with TRBJ2-5; 8 bases agree with TRBD1. CDR3 length equals 15 residues. Germline V CDR1 and CDR2: MNHNS, SASEGT. Germline trimming cut 8 bases from V and 1 base from J; bases unmatched to any gene: 9. CDR3 region: CASVQRTGRQETQYF. The CDR3 nucleotides are TGTGCCAGCGTCCAGCGGACAGGGCGCCAAGAGACCCAGTACTTC.

This clonotype was detected ten times or more. V gene TRBV28 combines with J gene TRBJ1-2; 8 nucleotides agree with TRBD1. Germline values: CDR1 MDHEN, CDR2 SYDVKM. The CDR3 totals 14 residues. V dropped 2 bases and J dropped 8; count of bases not matched to a gene: 7. This CDR3 reads CASSLEDRVGGYTF. The CDR3 DNA follows: TGTGCCAGCAGTTTAGAGGACAGGGTGGGAGGCTACACCTTC.

The table lists this clonotype with a few counts. This sequence joins TRBV6-1 and TRBJ1-5; TRBD1 matches at 8 bases. Germline-derived CDR1 and CDR2 are MNHNS and SASEGT. The CDR3 loop spans 13 amino acids. V shed 1 base and J 15 bases; nucleotides not matched to a gene: 8. In nucleotides, the CDR3 is TGTGCCAGCAGTGAAGGGGGACAGGCACATGGGCATTTT. Translation gives CASSEGGQAHGHF.

This clonotype has ten or more counts. This chain uses TRBV20-1 with TRBJ2-1; 7 nucleotides line up with TRBD1. The CDR3 extends over 15 amino acids. The V segment lost 6 bases and the J segment 4 bases; nucleotides outside the gene matches: 12. Germline CDR1 and CDR2: DFQATT and SNEGSKA (reference sequence). CDR3 residues: CSADGRDRGYNEQFF. CDR3 in DNA: TGCAGTGCGGACGGACGGGACAGAGGGTACAATGAGCAGTTCTTC.

This clonotype was seen more than once but under ten times. The chain links TRBV7-3 to TRBJ2-3, with D possibly matching TRBD2 (6 bases). The germline gives CDR1 SGHTA, CDR2 FQGTGA. The CDR3 totals 14 residues. Trimming took off 3 bases at V and 3 bases at J, with 10 bases between the two ends. The CDR3 sequence is CASSFQTRTDTQYF. CDR3 sequence (DNA): TGTGCCAGCAGCTTCCAGACTAGGACAGATACGCAGTATTTT.

For this clonotype: A much larger clone lies a single base off, so this may be a read error. This chain uses TRBV7-2 with TRBJ2-7; TRBD1 aligns across 9 bases. Trimming removed 7 bases from V and 3 bases from J; junction bases left unmatched: 4. Germline values: CDR1 SGHTA, CDR2 FQGNSA. CDR3 size: 13 residues. In DNA form, the CDR3 reads TGTGCCAGCACCAGGACAGGGGTCTACGAGCAGTACTTC. As protein: CASTRTGVYEQYF.

This clonotype was seen many times. This chain connects TRBV5-4 to TRBJ2-5, with D tentatively TRBD2 (5 bases). Germline loops: CDR1 SGHNT, CDR2 YYREEE (reference sequence). Trimming removed 0 bases at V and 1 base at J, with 10 bases between. There are 15 residues in the CDR3. The CDR3 here is CASSLAGLLQETQYF. The CDR3 DNA reads TGTGCCAGCAGCTTGGCAGGACTCCTCCAAGAGACCCAGTACTTC.

This chain joins TRBV7-9 and TRBJ1-1; no firm D call. CDR1 is SEHNR, CDR2 FQNEAQ, per germline (reference sequence). V lost 3 bases, J lost 1 base, and 3 bases lay in between. The CDR3 consists of 12 residues. As DNA, the CDR3 is TGTGCCAGCAGCTTTCAGAACACTGAAGCTTTCTTT. As protein: CASSFQNTEAFF. The full variable domain, with the rest looked up from reference TRBV7-9 and TRBJ1-1, is DTGVSQNPRHKITKRGQNVTFRCDPISEHNRLYWYRQTLGQGPEFLTYFQNEAQLEKSRLLSDRFSAERPKGSFSTLEIQRTEQGDSAMYLCASSFQNTEAFFGQGTRLTVV.

The sample holds many counts of this clonotype. The chain uses TRBV19 and TRBJ2-5, with unresolved D. Germline CDR1 LNHDA, CDR2 SQIVND (reference sequence). The CDR3 spans 14 residues. Trimming stripped 4 bases from V and 3 bases from J, with 12 bases between. The CDR3 reads CASSTWTAEETQYF. The DNA of the CDR3 is TGTGCCAGTAGTACTTGGACGGCAGAAGAGACCCAGTACTTC.